The 7 T cell receptor beta chains listed next were all sequenced from one sample in a study of lymphopenia after photon versus proton radiotherapy. Produced via immunoSEQ multiplex PCR; TCRdb's table is partial and in-frame only. The sample lists about 3,800 clones; roughly two thirds were seen once. Sample: peripheral blood, taken from a patient treated with proton-based radiotherapy. The source of these receptors is a man aged 80 or over with esophageal cancer.

V and J are TRBV4-3 and TRBJ2-5; D not resolved. The J call is doubtful: the DNA matches TRBJ2-7 better. The CDR3 totals 14 residues. The germline V gene encodes CDR1 LGHNA and CDR2 YSLEER. The CDR3 nucleotides are TGCGCCAGCAGCCAAGATGAACAGAGCTACGAGCAGTACTTC. This encodes CASSQDEQSYEQYF.

V usage is TRBV19 and J usage is TRBJ1-2, with D possibly matching TRBD1 (6 bases). This CDR3 spans 13 amino acids. In germline, CDR1 is LNHDA, CDR2 SQIVND (reference sequence). V was shortened by 7 bases and J by 5 bases, with 14 bases between the two germline ends. This CDR3 reads CASTGTYDYGYTF. The CDR3 bases are TGTGCCAGTACGGGGACATACGATTATGGCTACACCTTC.

The rearrangement uses TRBV19 and TRBJ2-7; the D gene is possibly TRBD2 (6 bases). Germline V lookup: CDR1 LNHDA, CDR2 SQIVND (reference sequence). Trimming shortened V by 4 bases and J by 1 base, and 11 bases separated the two germline ends. This CDR3 is built from 14 residues. The CDR3 spells CASSSVEGSYEQYF. The CDR3, as DNA: TGTGCCAGTAGTAGTGTGGAGGGGTCCTACGAGCAGTACTTC.

The rearrangement links TRBV6-5 to TRBJ2-7; D not certain. The CDR3 is 12 residues long. CDR1 and CDR2 (germline): MNHEY, SVGAGI. V lost 7 bases and J lost 4, with 11 bases in between. CDR3 residues: CASKWDGYEQYF. DNA of the CDR3: TGTGCCAGCAAGTGGGATGGTTACGAGCAGTACTTC.

The chain carries TRBV27 and TRBJ1-5; D gene ambiguous. Germline CDR1 reads MNHEY; CDR2 reads SMNVEV (reference sequence). This CDR3 is built from 18 residues. V was trimmed by 0 bases and J by 0 bases, leaving 15 bases between them. The CDR3 DNA reads TGTGCCAGCAGTTTATCTGGGCTATCGTCATTTAGCAATCAGCCCCAGCATTTT. Its translation is CASSLSGLSSFSNQPQHF.

The chain couples TRBV10-1 to TRBJ2-3; 7 bases align to TRBD1. J gave up 2 bases and V 8 bases, and 7 bases lay outside the gene matches. Looked up from germline, CDR1 is WNHNN and CDR2 is SYGVQD (reference sequence). CDR3 length: 14 residues. CDR3 region: CASSGQVSTDTQYF. The CDR3 region has the DNA TGCGCCAGCTCTGGACAGGTCTCCACAGATACGCAGTATTTT.

V is TRBV6-5 and J is TRBJ1-2, with 9 nucleotides matching TRBD1. Trimming cost V 6 bases and J 5 bases; bases outside gene matches: 7. Germline V gene data show CDR1 as MNHEY and CDR2 as SVGAGI. The CDR3 contains 14 residues. CDR3 amino acids: CASSPHGQGYGYTF. In DNA form, the CDR3 reads TGTGCCAGCAGCCCCCATGGACAGGGGTATGGCTACACCTTC.